These T cell receptor beta chains were read from a single sample in a study of T cells after yellow fever vaccination. TCRdb reprocessed the 5' RACE reads with MiXCR, giving one entry per CDR3 protein. The sample has about 85,000 distinct CDR3 sequences, about an eighth seen once. The sequencing here drew on CD8+ T cells not binding an NS4B(214-222) dextramer, sorted from PBMCs, taken 21 days after the first yellow fever vaccination. These receptors all come from a man aged 18 to 29 who received the YFV17D yellow fever vaccine. Both conserved end residues are part of each CDR3. The D gene is left open where the match is weak. The size entry is marked missing in some rows and otherwise reads once, few, many or a size class.

j_call,clone_size,v_call,d_call,cdr3_aa,cdr3_nt
TRBJ1-2,few,TRBV4-1,-,CASSQVTDNPNYGYTF,TGCGCCAGCAGCCAAGTGACGGACAATCCTAACTATGGCTACACCTTC
TRBJ1-4,-,TRBV7-8,-,CASSPPGRREKLFF,TGTGCCAGCAGCCCACCCGGGCGCCGGGAAAAACTGTTTTTT
TRBJ2-1,many,TRBV3-1,-,CASSRDGLSNEQFF,TGTGCCAGCAGCAGGGACGGGCTTTCTAATGAGCAGTTCTTC
TRBJ2-1,-,TRBV29-1,-,CSVVAGAGEQFF,TGCAGCGTTGTGGCGGGGGCGGGGGAGCAGTTCTTC
TRBJ2-7,few,TRBV27,TRBD1,CASSPGTGLEQYF,TGTGCCAGCAGCCCCGGGACAGGGCTCGAGCAGTACTTC
TRBJ2-5,-,TRBV7-9,-,CASSARLGRETQYF,TGTGCCAGCAGCGCCCGCTTAGGGAGAGAGACCCAGTACTTC
TRBJ1-2,-,TRBV6-1,-,CASSEWRGVYGYTF,TGTGCCAGCAGTGAATGGAGGGGAGTATATGGCTACACCTTC
TRBJ2-7,-,TRBV7-2,-,CASSLAVTYEQYF,TGTGCCAGCAGCTTAGCGGTTACCTACGAGCAGTACTTC
TRBJ2-3,-,TRBV6-4,TRBD2,CASSDSASGGADTQYF,TGTGCCAGCAGTGACTCGGCTAGCGGGGGAGCAGATACGCAGTATTTT
TRBJ2-1,few,TRBV6-5,-,CASSYGMELTYNEQFF,TGTGCCAGCAGTTATGGTATGGAGCTCACCTACAATGAGCAGTTCTTC
TRBJ2-5,-,TRBV10-1,TRBD2,CASSECGERGYIQETQYF,TGCGCCAGCAGTGAGTGCGGGGAGCGGGGGTATATCCAAGAGACCCAGTACTTC
TRBJ1-1,few,TRBV5-4,TRBD1,CAIPDRETEAFF,TGTGCCATTCCGGACAGGGAAACTGAAGCTTTCTTT